This entry lists 8 T cell receptor beta chains sequenced from one sample in a study of T and B cells in COVID-19 patients. Multiplex PCR with BIOMED2 TRB-A/B primer pools amplified TRB rearrangements. TCRdb reprocessed the multiplex PCR reads via MiXCR and lists one record per CDR3 protein. The sample has 15,000 to 20,000 distinct CDR3 sequences, around 35% seen once. Each TRB amplification used roughly 230-550 ng of genomic DNA from blood. The sequenced sample consisted of blood. These receptors came from a human donor with active COVID-19.

This clonotype has only one observation. The rearrangement uses TRBV4-2 and TRBJ2-1; 11 nucleotides line up with TRBD2. After removal of 0 bases from V and 6 bases from J, the junction contained 4 bases not matched to a gene. CDR1 LGHNA and CDR2 YNFKEQ come from the germline V gene. The CDR3 sequence is 16 residues long. This CDR3 reads CASSQELAGAFNEQFF. The CDR3 coding sequence is TGTGCCAGCAGCCAAGAACTAGCGGGGGCCTTCAATGAGCAGTTCTTC.

The CDR3 DNA follows: TGTGCCAGCAGTTTGAGCGAGAGCTACGAGCAGTACGTC. Amino acid sequence: CASSLSESYEQYV. The chain links TRBV6-2 or TRBV6-3 to TRBJ2-7; D is ambiguous. This CDR3 region has 13 residues. Looked up from germline, CDR1 is MNHEY and CDR2 is SVGEGT. V dropped 4 bases and J dropped 3 bases, with 10 bases sitting between them.

Relative to its sample, this clonotype is medium-sized. This chain connects TRBV19 to TRBJ2-3; 11 nucleotides agree with TRBD1. Unmatched junction bases numbered 2, after V lost 4 bases and J lost 5 bases. The CDR3 loop spans 14 amino acids. Germline V gives CDR1 LNHDA, CDR2 SQIVND (reference sequence). The CDR3 region has the DNA TGTGCCAGTAGTAGGACAGGGGGCAGAGATACGCAGTATTTT. Protein product: CASSRTGGRDTQYF.

The CDR3, as DNA: TGTGCCATAACGCGAACAGGGACCTCGAACACCGGGGAGCTGTTTTTT. Protein: CAITRTGTSNTGELFF. The chain employs TRBV10-3 and TRBJ2-2, with D possibly being TRBD1 (6 bases). Trimming pared 9 bases from V and 0 bases from J, leaving 17 bases between. This CDR3 comprises 16 residues. CDR1 is ENHRY and CDR2 is SYGVKD in the germline V gene.

The chain is built from TRBV21-1 and TRBJ2-7; the table's D call, TRBD1, has no DNA check behind it. TRBV21-1 is a listed pseudogene. This CDR3 has 13 amino acids. CDR3 DNA: TGTGCCAGCAGCAAAGTGGACAGCCACGAGCAGTACTTC. The encoded protein is CASSKVDSHEQYF.

The chain links TRBV19 to TRBJ2-7, with 7 bases identical to TRBD2. Germline V lookup: CDR1 LNHDA, CDR2 SQIVND (reference sequence). V shed 2 bases, J shed 5 bases, and the junction held 15 bases outside the gene matches. The CDR3 contains 17 residues. The chain's CDR3 is CASSIPWAGVPNNEQYF. In nucleotides, the CDR3 is TGTGCCAGTAGTATACCGTGGGCGGGGGTTCCGAACAACGAGCAGTACTTC.

The chain joins TRBV7-6 to TRBJ2-2, with a weak D call TRBD2 (6 bases). The germline V and J ends were trimmed by 5 bases and 6 bases, with 13 bases remaining between them. CDR3 length equals 14 residues. The V gene's germline CDR1 is SGHVS and CDR2 FNYEAQ. The CDR3 region is CASSRLGSSGELFF. CDR3 sequence (DNA): TGTGCCAGCAGCCGGCTCGGGAGCTCCGGGGAGCTGTTTTTT.

This chain uses TRBV6-5 with TRBJ2-3, with D tentatively TRBD1 (6 bases). The CDR3 is 15 amino acids. The V end was cut by 7 bases, the J end by 2 bases, with 16 bases between. Germline CDR1 is MNHEY and CDR2 is SVGAGI. Here the CDR3 DNA reads TGTGCCAGCACCAGGGGTCTAACGGACACAGATACGCAGTATTTT. Protein: CASTRGLTDTDTQYF.